The 6 T cell receptor beta chains given below trace back to one sample, sequenced in a study of post-analysis software for immune sequencing data. Study-wide findings and caveats: There were roughly five TRBV segments more frequent in patients than controls, and TRBV5-6, TRBV5-1 and TRBV20-1 were among them.

Their target antigens are unknown. Researchers reported that TCR beta cDNA libraries carried unique molecular identifiers. Each CDR3 protein gets one entry after TCRdb re-called the PCR reads with MiXCR. Among under 650,000 distinct CDR3 sequences listed, 40% to 50% were seen once. Sequencing used blood. The source is a girl aged 5 to 17 with multiple sclerosis.

This clonotype showed up many times. This chain uses TRBV5-1 with TRBJ2-1; the D call may be TRBD1 or TRBD2 (5 bases each). This CDR3 region has 15 residues. V lost 4 bases to trimming and J lost 0 bases, with 11 bases between them. The V gene's germline CDR1 is SGHRS and CDR2 YFSETQ. In DNA, the CDR3 is TGCGCCAGCAGCGGGACGGTGAGCTCCTACAATGAGCAGTTCTTC. Protein: CASSGTVSSYNEQFF.

The chain is built from TRBV5-1 and TRBJ1-2; D unresolved. V was clipped by 4 bases and J by 8 bases, with 12 bases between them. CDR1 SGHRS and CDR2 YFSETQ come from the germline V gene. CDR3 length equals 12 residues. This CDR3 is CASSQREEGYTF. The CDR3 DNA is TGCGCCAGCAGCCAGCGCGAGGAGGGCTACACCTTC. The whole variable domain, remainder taken from reference TRBV5-1 and TRBJ1-2, is KAGVTQTPRYLIKTRGQQVTLSCSPISGHRSVSWYQQTPGQGLQFLFEYFSETQRNKGNFPGRFSGRQFSNSRSEMNVSTLELGDSALYLCASSQREEGYTFGSGTRLTVV.

The CDR3 protein is CASSPRDFGLDEQFF. The CDR3 nucleotides read TGTGCCAGCAGCCCCCGGGACTTCGGCTTAGATGAGCAGTTCTTC. The V call is TRBV12-3 or TRBV12-4, the J call TRBJ2-1, with a tentative D call TRBD2 (6 bases). The CDR3 length is 15 residues. Trimming cost V 6 bases and J 8 bases, with 20 bases left between them.

The rearrangement joins TRBV10-3 to TRBJ2-2, with 7 bases matching TRBD1. The germline V gene encodes CDR1 ENHRY and CDR2 SYGVKD. CDR3 length: 16 amino acids. With 8 bases clipped from V and 1 base from J, the junction kept 10 bases outside the gene matches. The DNA for the CDR3 is TGTGCCATCGGGGACAGCGCCCTCAAGAACACCGGGGAGCTGTTTTTT. Amino acid sequence: CAIGDSALKNTGELFF.

V and J are TRBV7-7 and TRBJ2-5; no clear D gene. The CDR3 spans 13 residues. V was cut by 2 bases and J by 5 bases, with 9 bases left in between. Germline V gives CDR1 SSHAT, CDR2 FNYEAQ (reference sequence). DNA for the CDR3: TGTGCCAGCAGCTTAACGGATTGGGAGACCCAGTACTTC. Translated, it gives CASSLTDWETQYF.

CDR3 coding DNA: TGTGCCAGCAGCCCCGATAACAGGGGTACCCTCCACTTT. Protein product: CASSPDNRGTLHF. The chain uses TRBV27 and TRBJ1-6; 7 positions agree with TRBD1. Germline V gene lookup returns CDR1 MNHEY and CDR2 SMNVEV (reference sequence). J was trimmed by 14 bases and V by 6 bases; bases with no gene match: 10. This CDR3 spans 13 amino acids.